Each of the 11 T cell receptor beta chains below was sequenced from the same sample in a study of Ad26.COV2.S vaccination and SARS-CoV-2 variants. Treatment here: 19 received Ad26.COV2.S at low or high dose, single or two shots; five or six received placebo; per-sample allocation not given. Sampling occurred on day 63 after the first vaccine or placebo injection. Profiled with immunoSEQ multiplex PCR; TCRdb holds only in-frame clones, not every one. The sample comprises about 400,000 clones, about nine tenths of which are singletons, and under 2% rests with the top ten. The specimen was peripheral blood, collected in a trial of Ad26.COV2.S vaccine versus placebo. These TCRs come from a person aged 18 to 65 who received the Ad26.COV2.S COVID-19 vaccine or a placebo.

This clone was counted a single time. This rearrangement joins TRBV7-2 to TRBJ2-3, with D tentatively TRBD1 (5 bases). Germline values: CDR1 SGHTA, CDR2 FQGNSA. V was shortened by 0 bases and J by 2 bases, with 6 bases between the two germline ends. There are 14 residues in the CDR3. The chain's CDR3 is CASSLARATDTQYF. DNA for the CDR3: TGTGCCAGCAGCTTAGCCAGGGCCACAGATACGCAGTATTTT.

The V and J genes are TRBV19 and TRBJ1-4, with a possible D match to TRBD1 (6 bases). From germline, CDR1 is LNHDA and CDR2 SQIVND (reference sequence). Trimming pared 6 bases from V and 2 bases from J, leaving 16 bases between. This CDR3 spans 16 amino acids. CDR3 nucleotide sequence: TGTGCCAGTAGCAGGGGCAAGCCCGGGACTAATGAAAAACTGTTTTTT. Its protein is CASSRGKPGTNEKLFF. Full variable domain (rest looked up from reference TRBV19 and TRBJ1-4): DGGITQSPKYLFRKEGQNVTLSCEQNLNHDAMYWYRQDPGQGLRLIYYSQIVNDFQKGDIAEGYSVSREKKESFPLTVTSAQKNPTAFYLCASSRGKPGTNEKLFFGSGTQLSVL.

A single count supports this clone. CDR3 amino acids: CASSARRKSSGRYNEQFF. In DNA, the CDR3 is TGTGCCAGCAGTGCCCGGAGAAAGTCCAGCGGGAGGTACAATGAGCAGTTCTTC. The V gene is TRBV6-1, the J gene TRBJ2-1; TRBD2 matches at 9 bases. Germline CDR1 MNHNS, CDR2 SASEGT. The trim removed 4 bases at V and 4 bases at J, leaving 14 bases unmatched. The CDR3 is 18 amino acids.

The chain has TRBV10-3 and TRBJ1-5, with unresolved D. This CDR3 comprises 15 residues. Germline lookup yields CDR1 ENHRY and CDR2 SYGVKD. Trimming took 5 bases from V and 1 from J, leaving 12 bases between them. CDR3 loop: CAISKEGRSNQPQHF. DNA of the CDR3: TGTGCCATCAGTAAGGAGGGAAGGAGCAATCAGCCCCAGCATTTT.

This clone has a single count. The chain recombines TRBV7-9 with TRBJ2-3; D is tentatively TRBD1 or TRBD2 (5 bases each). The CDR3 contains 14 residues. CDR1 SEHNR and CDR2 FQNEAQ come from the germline V gene (reference sequence). V was clipped by 3 bases and J by 2 bases, with 9 bases between them. CDR3 sequence reads: CASSFGTNTDTQYF. The CDR3 DNA sequence: TGTGCCAGCAGCTTCGGGACCAACACAGATACGCAGTATTTT.

As for this clone: A read error may explain this, as a much larger clone is one base away. The chain joins TRBV25-1 to TRBJ2-2; D not certain. This CDR3 spans 13 amino acids. CDR1 and CDR2 from the germline V gene are MGHDK and SYGVNS. Deletions cut 4 bases from V and 1 base from J, with 4 bases between. CDR3 loop: CASSGQNTGELFF. The CDR3 DNA follows: TGTGCCAGCAGTGGGCAGAACACCGGGGAGCTGTTTTTT.

The chain links TRBV28 to TRBJ2-1, with 13 nucleotides matching TRBD2. The CDR3 is made up of 15 amino acids. The junction had 8 bases not matched to a gene; V was cut back by 5 bases and J by 10 bases. Germline V gene data show CDR1 as MDHEN and CDR2 as SYDVKM. The CDR3 is CASSTIGLAGVEQFF. CDR3 DNA sequence: TGTGCCAGCAGTACAATTGGACTAGCGGGAGTGGAGCAGTTCTTC.

CDR3 in DNA: TGTGCCAGTACCCCGGACGGAAGTCCCTGGACTGAAGCTTTCTTT. Its protein is CASTPDGSPWTEAFF. The chain uses TRBV19 and TRBJ1-1; no reliable D call. The germline V gene encodes CDR1 LNHDA and CDR2 SQIVND (reference sequence). V lost 7 bases and J lost 5, with 20 bases in between. This CDR3 has 15 residues.

The chain has TRBV9 and TRBJ2-7, with 8 bases aligning to TRBD1. The CDR3 length is 15 residues. Germline assignment: CDR1 SGDLS and CDR2 YYNGEE. V lost 0 bases and J lost 3; bases outside the gene matches: 5. The CDR3: CASSVGHGQGYEQYF. The DNA for the CDR3 is TGTGCCAGCAGCGTAGGCCATGGACAGGGCTACGAGCAGTACTTC.

This clone was seen just once. This chain uses TRBV28 with TRBJ1-5; the D is unclear. Trimming stripped 8 bases from V and 3 bases from J, with 8 bases between. The length of the CDR3 is 12 residues. Germline V gene sequence: CDR1 MDHEN, CDR2 SYDVKM. CDR3 sequence reads: CASGASNQPQHF. CDR3 coding DNA: TGTGCCAGCGGAGCTTCCAATCAGCCCCAGCATTTT.

This rearrangement joins TRBV5-1 to TRBJ1-1; 8 bases agree with TRBD1. Germline lookup yields CDR1 SGHRS and CDR2 YFSETQ. With 6 bases clipped from V and 8 bases from J, the junction kept 3 bases outside the gene matches. CDR3 length: 11 residues. CDR3 residues: CASKDRVEAFF. Here the CDR3 DNA reads TGCGCCAGCAAGGACAGGGTGGAAGCTTTCTTT.